The source of this TCR beta chain is a study of CD8+ T cells in alopecia areata. Reverse transcription of extracted RNA yielded cDNA, which provided the sequencing template. The method was immunoSEQ multiplex PCR; TCRdb's version includes in-frame clones alone and lacks a portion of them. The table lists about 140,000 clones, 86% of them singletons. Described treatment: oral pan-JAK inhibitor, 5-10 mg twice daily. The sequence came from a human donor with alopecia areata. The specimen was CD8+ T cells sorted from blood, collected at week 4, from a patient treated with tofacitinib.

CDR3 protein: CSVPGISGSSYNEQFF. In DNA form, the CDR3 reads TGCAGCGTTCCGGGGATTAGCGGGAGCTCCTACAATGAGCAGTTCTTC. This chain joins TRBV29-1 and TRBJ2-1; 9 bases fit TRBD2. CDR1 SQVTM and CDR2 ANQGSEA come from the germline V gene. The trim removed 5 bases at V and 0 bases at J, leaving 8 bases unmatched. The length of the CDR3 is 16 residues.